This T cell receptor (beta chain) was observed in a study of cytomegalovirus exposure and HLA in healthy donors. Notes on this clone: Its antigen is not identified.

Whole-study findings and limits: The authors excluded some V segments, including TRBV6-2 and TRBV6-3, as indistinguishable. Most likely, a cluster of highly shared sequence variants arose as a sequencing artifact. In a later analysis, HLA-associated beta chains showed higher expansion and lower generation probabilities than comparable chains. Evidence from a later analysis indicated that most CMV-associated TCR beta chains looked HLA-restricted.

The PCR was carried out with 60 Vbeta primers and 13 Jbeta primers. Sequenced by immunoSEQ multiplex PCR; TCRdb stores in-frame clones only, minus some. The sample lists 120,000 to 150,000 clones; about 72% were seen once. The junction had 15 bases not matched to a gene; V was cut back by 2 bases and J by 6 bases. This CDR3 spans 17 amino acids. The germline CDR1 and CDR2 sequences are MRHNA and SNTAGT. The receptor's source is a man aged 40-50 years in good health and CMV-seronegative. The V and J genes are TRBV6-4 and TRBJ1-1, with TRBD1 matching 7 bases. The specimen sequenced was PBMCs. The CDR3: CASSDPTGDQGEAEAFF. The CDR3 bases are TGTGCCAGCAGTGACCCGACAGGCGATCAGGGGGAGGCTGAAGCTTTCTTT.